A single sample gave rise to the 19 T cell receptor beta chains below, sequenced in a study of cytomegalovirus exposure and HLA in healthy donors. PCR primers comprised 60 Vbeta and 13 Jbeta primers. TCRdb keeps only in-frame clones here, not all; method: immunoSEQ multiplex PCR. The sample includes around 130,000 clones, around 86% of them seen just once. Material: PBMCs. The receptors were sampled from a female donor in good health and CMV-seronegative.

The chain couples TRBV6-1 to TRBJ2-1, with 7 bases that match TRBD2. Germline-derived CDR1 and CDR2 are MNHNS and SASEGT. The CDR3 spans 15 residues. The junction had 13 bases not matched to a gene; V was cut back by 6 bases and J by 8 bases. DNA of the CDR3: TGTGCCAGCAGGGAGGTTAGCGGGTGGAAAGATGAGCAGTTCTTC. This sequence encodes CASREVSGWKDEQFF.

This chain connects TRBV28 to TRBJ2-7; D perhaps matches TRBD1 (6 bases). Trimming cost V 2 bases and J 12 bases, with 11 bases left between them. The CDR3 runs to 11 residues. The germline CDR1 and CDR2 sequences are MDHEN and SYDVKM. The CDR3 nucleotides are TGTGCCAGCAGTTTAGAGGACAGACCGTACTTC. Translated: CASSLEDRPYF.

J is TRBJ1-1 and V is TRBV6-1; 7 nucleotides line up with TRBD1. V was pared by 5 bases and J by 8 bases, with 14 bases of the junction left unmatched. Germline V lookup: CDR1 MNHNS, CDR2 SASEGT. The CDR3 contains 15 residues. The CDR3 sequence is CASSKSSFQDREAFF. DNA of the CDR3: TGTGCCAGCAGTAAATCCTCATTCCAGGACAGGGAAGCTTTCTTT.

In DNA form, the CDR3 reads TGTGCCGCAATGACAGGGATTTACGAGCAGTACTTC. It is translated as CAAMTGIYEQYF. The chain uses TRBV27 and TRBJ2-7, with TRBD1 matching 7 bases. The V gene end was trimmed by 11 bases and the J gene end by 4 bases; junction bases not matched to a gene: 8. CDR1 is MNHEY, CDR2 SMNVEV, per germline (reference sequence). This CDR3 has 12 residues.

CDR3 coding DNA: TGCGCCAGCAGCCCCACCCCTGACAGCATTGAAGCTTTCTTT. It translates to CASSPTPDSIEAFF. The chain uses TRBV5-1 and TRBJ1-1; weak D call: TRBD1 (5 bases). Trimming cost V 4 bases and J 7 bases, with 17 bases left between them. Germline V gives CDR1 SGHRS, CDR2 YFSETQ. The CDR3 has 14 residues.

The genes are TRBV5-4 and TRBJ2-2, with 14 bases aligning to TRBD2. Looked up from germline, CDR1 is SGHNT and CDR2 is YYREEE (reference sequence). The CDR3 loop spans 17 amino acids. After removal of 0 bases from V and 6 bases from J, the junction contained 4 bases not matched to a gene. CDR3 protein: CASSLEAGLAGAGELFF. In DNA form, the CDR3 reads TGTGCCAGCAGCTTGGAAGCGGGACTAGCGGGAGCCGGGGAGCTGTTTTTT.

A single count supports this clone. The chain carries TRBV19 and TRBJ2-1; no reliable D call. Germline V gives CDR1 LNHDA, CDR2 SQIVND (reference sequence). The V and J ends lost 1 base and 8 bases respectively, with 6 bases between them. This CDR3 has 12 residues. For the CDR3, the DNA is TGTGCCAGTAGTATAGGAGGCCATGAGCAGTTCTTC. This sequence encodes CASSIGGHEQFF. The entire variable domain, with the rest obtained from reference TRBV19 and TRBJ2-1, is as follows: DGGITQSPKYLFRKEGQNVTLSCEQNLNHDAMYWYRQDPGQGLRLIYYSQIVNDFQKGDIAEGYSVSREKKESFPLTVTSAQKNPTAFYLCASSIGGHEQFFGPGTRLTVL.

This rearrangement joins TRBV6-6 to TRBJ1-3; tentative D call: TRBD1 (5 bases). The CDR3 runs to 11 residues. Per germline, CDR1 MNHNY and CDR2 SVGAGI (reference sequence). The V and J ends lost 5 bases and 7 bases respectively, with 6 bases between them. The chain's CDR3 is CASSGGNTIYF. The CDR3 DNA reads TGTGCCAGCAGTGGGGGGAACACCATATATTTT.

This clone showed up just a few times. The conserved closing phenylalanine or tryptophan is absent in this CDR3, likely reflecting a read error. The chain uses TRBV6-5 and TRBJ1-1, with TRBD1 matching 7 bases. With V trimmed by 5 bases and J by 1 base, 7 bases remained unmatched. Germline assignment: CDR1 MNHEY and CDR2 SVGAGI. The CDR3 covers 15 residues. The DNA of the CDR3 is TGTGCCAGCAGTCGCAGGACAGGAAAGAACACTGAAGCTTTCGTT. This sequence encodes CASSRRTGKNTEAFV.

The chain is built from TRBV5-1 and TRBJ1-1, with TRBD1 matching 8 bases. V shed 4 bases and J 3 bases; nucleotides not matched to a gene: 8. The germline gives CDR1 SGHRS, CDR2 YFSETQ. There are 15 residues in the CDR3. The CDR3 loop is CASSVPGQAYTEAFF. The CDR3 bases are TGCGCCAGCAGCGTTCCGGGACAGGCCTACACTGAAGCTTTCTTT.

This chain uses TRBV5-1 with TRBJ2-7; 7 nucleotides agree with TRBD1. This CDR3 comprises 15 residues. V shed 0 bases and J 2 bases; nucleotides not matched to a gene: 5. Germline lookup yields CDR1 SGHRS and CDR2 YFSETQ. The CDR3 loop reads CASSLEYRGPYEQYF. The CDR3 nucleotides read TGCGCCAGCAGCTTGGAATACAGGGGACCCTACGAGCAGTACTTC.

This rearrangement joins TRBV28 to TRBJ1-2; 7 bases agree with TRBD1. Germline assignment: CDR1 MDHEN and CDR2 SYDVKM. V gave up 5 bases and J gave up 10 bases; unmatched junction bases: 16. This CDR3 has 15 amino acids. The CDR3 reads CASSPSRDSGGTYTF. The CDR3 DNA is TGTGCCAGCAGTCCGTCCCGGGACAGCGGGGGGACCTACACCTTC.

The J gene is TRBJ2-3, the V gene TRBV5-6; 13 bases fit TRBD2. Unmatched junction bases numbered 7, after V lost 4 bases and J lost 5 bases. CDR1 SGHDT and CDR2 YYEEEE come from the germline V gene. This CDR3 is 16 amino acids long. DNA for the CDR3: TGTGCCAGCAGCGCCCCGGGACTAGCGGGGAAAGATACGCAGTATTTT. Its translation: CASSAPGLAGKDTQYF.

This chain links TRBV28 with TRBJ2-1, with D possibly TRBD2 on 5 matching bases. The V gene lost 4 bases and the J gene lost 4 bases, with 26 bases spanning the gap. There are 19 residues in the CDR3. Germline V CDR1 and CDR2: MDHEN, SYDVKM. CDR3 DNA: TGTGCCAGCAGTTCCCTAGGGAGAGCGAGAACGCCCCCTTACAATGAGCAGTTCTTC. Its protein product is CASSSLGRARTPPYNEQFF.

The chain uses TRBV28 and TRBJ1-5, with 7 bases identical to TRBD1. With 10 bases clipped from V and 0 bases from J, the junction kept 6 bases outside the gene matches. Per germline, CDR1 MDHEN and CDR2 SYDVKM. This CDR3 spans 14 amino acids. The CDR3 coding sequence is TGTGCCATACGACAGGGATATAGCAATCAGCCCCAGCATTTT. Residues: CAIRQGYSNQPQHF.

The chain carries TRBV9 and TRBJ2-2; D may be TRBD1 (6 bases). The length of the CDR3 is 16 residues. CDR1 is SGDLS, CDR2 YYNGEE, per germline. Trimming took off 0 bases at V and 7 bases at J, with 16 bases between the two ends. CDR3 region: CASSVASGQSGGELFF. CDR3 in DNA: TGTGCCAGCAGCGTAGCTTCCGGACAGAGCGGCGGGGAGCTGTTTTTT.

This clone was observed once. The V call is TRBV5-8, the J call TRBJ1-5, with 7 nucleotides matching TRBD1. Trimming removed 5 bases from V and 6 bases from J; junction bases left unmatched: 8. The length of the CDR3 is 14 residues. Germline CDR1 and CDR2: SGHTS and YDEGEE. In nucleotides, the CDR3 is TGTGCCAGCAGACTCGGACAGGCTGGTCAGCCCCAGCATTTT. The encoded protein is CASRLGQAGQPQHF. The full variable domain, with the rest looked up from reference TRBV5-8 and TRBJ1-5, is EAGVTQSPTHLIKTRGQQATLRCSPISGHTSVYWYQQALGLGLQFLLWYDEGEERNRGNFPPRFSGRQFPNYSSELNVNALELEDSALYLCASRLGQAGQPQHFGDGTRLSIL.

The V call is TRBV28, the J call TRBJ2-5, with TRBD2 identical over 12 bases. The CDR3 has 17 residues. The germline gives CDR1 MDHEN, CDR2 SYDVKM. Germline trimming cut 4 bases from V and 4 bases from J; bases unmatched to any gene: 10. Here the CDR3 DNA reads TGTGCCAGCAGTTCCCAGACTAGCGGGGGCCTCGGAGAGACCCAGTACTTC. This encodes CASSSQTSGGLGETQYF.

The rearrangement links TRBV7-9 to TRBJ1-1; D perhaps matches TRBD1 (6 bases). V lost 5 bases and J lost 7, with 14 bases in between. Germline CDR1 reads SEHNR; CDR2 reads FQNEAQ (reference sequence). This CDR3 is 13 amino acids long. CDR3 residues: CASSQGLGSEAFF. CDR3 nucleotide sequence: TGTGCCAGCAGCCAGGGGTTGGGCAGTGAAGCTTTCTTT.